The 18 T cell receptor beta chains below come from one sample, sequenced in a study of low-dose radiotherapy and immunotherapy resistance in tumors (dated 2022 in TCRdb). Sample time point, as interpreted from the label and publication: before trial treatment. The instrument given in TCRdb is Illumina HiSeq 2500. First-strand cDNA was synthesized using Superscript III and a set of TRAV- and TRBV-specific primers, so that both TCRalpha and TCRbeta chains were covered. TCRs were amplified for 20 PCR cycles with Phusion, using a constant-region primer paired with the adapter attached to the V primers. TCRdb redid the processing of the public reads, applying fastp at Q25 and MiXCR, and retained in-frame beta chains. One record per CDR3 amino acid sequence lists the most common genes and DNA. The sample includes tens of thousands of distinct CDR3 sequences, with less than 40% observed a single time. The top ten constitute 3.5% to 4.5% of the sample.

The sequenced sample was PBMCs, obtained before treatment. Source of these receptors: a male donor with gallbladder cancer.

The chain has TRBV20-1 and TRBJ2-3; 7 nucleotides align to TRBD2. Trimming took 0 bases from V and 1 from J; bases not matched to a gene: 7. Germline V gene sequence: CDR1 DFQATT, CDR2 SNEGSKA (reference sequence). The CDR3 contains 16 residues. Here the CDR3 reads CSARDRSTSGTDTQYF. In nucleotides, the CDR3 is TGCAGTGCTAGAGATCGGAGCACTAGCGGCACAGATACGCAGTATTTT.

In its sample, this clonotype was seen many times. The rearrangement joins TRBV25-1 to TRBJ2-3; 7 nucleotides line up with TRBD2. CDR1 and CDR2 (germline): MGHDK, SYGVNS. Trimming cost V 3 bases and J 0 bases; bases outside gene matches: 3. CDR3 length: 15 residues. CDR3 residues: CASSDLGLSTDTQYF. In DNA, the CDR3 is TGTGCCAGCAGTGACTTGGGACTAAGCACAGATACGCAGTATTTT. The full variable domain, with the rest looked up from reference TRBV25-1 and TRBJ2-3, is EADIYQTPRYLVIGTGKKITLECSQTMGHDKMYWYQQDPGMELHLIHYSYGVNSTEKGDLSSESTVSRIRTEHFPLTLESARPSHTSQYLCASSDLGLSTDTQYFGPGTRLTVL.

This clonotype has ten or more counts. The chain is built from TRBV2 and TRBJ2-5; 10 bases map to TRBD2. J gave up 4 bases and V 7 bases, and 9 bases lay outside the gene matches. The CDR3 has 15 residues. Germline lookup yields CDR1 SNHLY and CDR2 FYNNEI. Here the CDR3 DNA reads TGTGCCAGCACTGATAGGGTAGCGGGGGGAGAGACCCAGTACTTC. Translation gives CASTDRVAGGETQYF.

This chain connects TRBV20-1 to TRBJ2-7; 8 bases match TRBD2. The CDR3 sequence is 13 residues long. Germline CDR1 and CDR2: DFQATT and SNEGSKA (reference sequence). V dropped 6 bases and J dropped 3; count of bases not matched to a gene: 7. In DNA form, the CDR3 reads TGCAGTGCCCGCACGGGAGGGAACTACGAGCAGTACTTC. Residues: CSARTGGNYEQYF.

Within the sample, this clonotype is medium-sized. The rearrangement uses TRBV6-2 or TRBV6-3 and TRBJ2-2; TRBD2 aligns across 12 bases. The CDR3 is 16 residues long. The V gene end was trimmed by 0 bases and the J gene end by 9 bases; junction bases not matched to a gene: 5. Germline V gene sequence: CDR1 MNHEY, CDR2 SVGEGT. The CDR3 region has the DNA TGTGCCAGCAGTTACTCGCTAGCGGGGGGGCAAAGGGAGCTGTTTTTT. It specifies CASSYSLAGGQRELFF.

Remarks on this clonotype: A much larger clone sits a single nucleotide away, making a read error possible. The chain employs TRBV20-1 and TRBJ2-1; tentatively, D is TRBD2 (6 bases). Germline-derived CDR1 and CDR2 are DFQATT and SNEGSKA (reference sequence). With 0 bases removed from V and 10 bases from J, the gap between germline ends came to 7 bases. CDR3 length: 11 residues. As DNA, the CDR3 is TGCAGTGCTAGAGATAGCGGAGAGCAGTTCTTC. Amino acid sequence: CSARDSGEQFF.

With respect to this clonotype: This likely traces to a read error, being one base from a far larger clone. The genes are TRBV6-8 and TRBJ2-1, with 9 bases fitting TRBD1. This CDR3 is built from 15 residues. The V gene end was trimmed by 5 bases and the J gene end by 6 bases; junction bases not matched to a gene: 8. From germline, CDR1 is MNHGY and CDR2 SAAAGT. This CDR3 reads CASSDWGQGSNEQFF. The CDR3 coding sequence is TGTGCCAGCAGTGATTGGGGACAGGGAAGCAATGAGCAGTTCTTC.

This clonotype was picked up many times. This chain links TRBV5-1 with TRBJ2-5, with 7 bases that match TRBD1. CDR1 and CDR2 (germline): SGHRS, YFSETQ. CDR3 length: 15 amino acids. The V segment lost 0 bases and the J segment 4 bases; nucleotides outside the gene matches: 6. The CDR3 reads CASSLEWGQLETQYF. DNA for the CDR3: TGCGCCAGCAGCTTGGAGTGGGGACAGCTAGAGACCCAGTACTTC.

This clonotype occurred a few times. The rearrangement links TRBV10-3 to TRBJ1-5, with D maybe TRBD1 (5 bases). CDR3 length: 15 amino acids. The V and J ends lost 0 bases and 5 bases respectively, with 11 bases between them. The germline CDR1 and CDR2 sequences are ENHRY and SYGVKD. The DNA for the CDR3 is TGTGCCATCAGTGAGTCGGCAGGGCGTTATCAGCCCCAGCATTTT. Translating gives CAISESAGRYQPQHF.

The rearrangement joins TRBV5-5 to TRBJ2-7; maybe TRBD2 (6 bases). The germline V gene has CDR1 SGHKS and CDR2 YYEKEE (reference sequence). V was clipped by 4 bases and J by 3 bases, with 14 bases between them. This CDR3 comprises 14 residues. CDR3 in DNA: TGTGCCAGCAGCCCTACCGGGACTTACTACGAGCAGTACTTC. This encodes CASSPTGTYYEQYF.

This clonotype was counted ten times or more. CDR3 in DNA: TGTGCCAGTAGTATAGGGAGGACGCCGGCCTACGAGCAGTACTTC. Translating it yields CASSIGRTPAYEQYF. The gene calls are TRBV19 and TRBJ2-7, with D perhaps matching TRBD2 (5 bases). This CDR3 comprises 15 residues. V was trimmed by 1 base and J by 2 bases, leaving 12 bases between them. Germline values: CDR1 LNHDA, CDR2 SQIVND (reference sequence).

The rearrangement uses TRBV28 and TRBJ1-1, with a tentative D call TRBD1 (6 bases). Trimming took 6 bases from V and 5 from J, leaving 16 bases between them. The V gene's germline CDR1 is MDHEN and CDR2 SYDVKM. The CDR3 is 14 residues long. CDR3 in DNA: TGTGCCAGCAGGGCCGGCTTAGGGGGGACTGAAGCTTTCTTT. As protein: CASRAGLGGTEAFF.

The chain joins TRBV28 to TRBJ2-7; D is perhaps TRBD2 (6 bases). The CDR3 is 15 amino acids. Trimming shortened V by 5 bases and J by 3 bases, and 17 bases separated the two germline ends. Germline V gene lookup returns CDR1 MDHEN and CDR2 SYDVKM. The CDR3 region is CASSECWEANYEQYF. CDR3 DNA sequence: TGTGCCAGCAGTGAATGCTGGGAGGCAAACTACGAGCAGTACTTC. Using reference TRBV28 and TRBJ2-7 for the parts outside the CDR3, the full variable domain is DVKVTQSSRYLVKRTGEKVFLECVQDMDHENMFWYRQDPGLGLRLIYFSYDVKMKEKGDIPEGYSVSREKKERFSLILESASTNQTSMYLCASSECWEANYEQYFGPGTRLTVT.

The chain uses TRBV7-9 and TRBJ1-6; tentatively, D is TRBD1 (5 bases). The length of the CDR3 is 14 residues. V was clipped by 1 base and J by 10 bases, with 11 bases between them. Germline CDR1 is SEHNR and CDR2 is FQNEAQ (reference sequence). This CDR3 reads CASSLEGPGSPLHF. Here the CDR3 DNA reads TGTGCCAGCAGCTTAGAGGGGCCAGGATCACCCCTCCACTTT.

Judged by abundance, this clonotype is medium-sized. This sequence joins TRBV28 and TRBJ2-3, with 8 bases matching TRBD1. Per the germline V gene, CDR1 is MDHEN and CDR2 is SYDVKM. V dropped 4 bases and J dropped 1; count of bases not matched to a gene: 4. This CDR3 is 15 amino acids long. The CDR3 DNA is TGTGCCAGCAGTTCCCAGGGGGCGGGCACAGATACGCAGTATTTT. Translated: CASSSQGAGTDTQYF.

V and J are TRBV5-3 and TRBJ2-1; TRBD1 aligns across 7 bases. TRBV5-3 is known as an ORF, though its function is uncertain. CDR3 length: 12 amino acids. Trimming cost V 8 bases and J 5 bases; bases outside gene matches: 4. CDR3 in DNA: TGTGCCAGCCGGGACAGAAACAATGAGCAGTTCTTC. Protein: CASRDRNNEQFF.

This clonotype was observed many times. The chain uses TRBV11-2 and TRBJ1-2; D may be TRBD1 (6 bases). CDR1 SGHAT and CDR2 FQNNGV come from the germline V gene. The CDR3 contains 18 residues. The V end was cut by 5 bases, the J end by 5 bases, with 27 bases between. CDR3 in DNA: TGTGCCAGCAGCCCCACCTTATGGGGCAGGGGCGTTACTTATGGCTACACCTTC. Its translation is CASSPTLWGRGVTYGYTF.

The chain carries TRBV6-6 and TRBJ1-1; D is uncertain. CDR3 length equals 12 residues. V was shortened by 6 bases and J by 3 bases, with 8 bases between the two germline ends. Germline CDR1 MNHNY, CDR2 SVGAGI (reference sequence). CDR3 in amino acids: CASSRVYTEAFF. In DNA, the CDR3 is TGTGCCAGCAGCCGAGTTTACACTGAAGCTTTCTTT.